This T cell receptor beta chain was recovered during a study of blood T cell repertoires in COVID-19. Sequencing used immunoSEQ multiplex PCR; TCRdb keeps in-frame clones, though not all of them. The sample includes roughly 48,000 clones, roughly 88% seen only once; the top ten take under 60%. The sequenced sample consisted of peripheral blood. The clonotype originates from a man between 65 and 79 years old with acute or convalescent COVID-19.

The CDR3: CASSLGSQKRNTDTQYF. The CDR3 region has the DNA TGTGCCAGCAGCTTGGGTTCCCAAAAGCGGAACACAGATACGCAGTATTTT. The chain recombines TRBV5-4 with TRBJ2-3; D might be TRBD2 (5 bases). Germline assignment: CDR1 SGHNT and CDR2 YYREEE (reference sequence). Trimming left V 0 bases short and J 2 bases short, with 16 bases between. There are 17 residues in the CDR3.